Reported below is one T cell receptor beta chain. This record comes from a study of response to subunit inactivated influenza vaccine. One entry per CDR3 protein results from TCRdb running MiXCR on the RT-PCR reads. The sample records hundreds of thousands of distinct CDR3 sequences, 10% to 12% being singletons. The same sample was also studied in work on T cells expressing NK-cell markers. This second study says: cDNA encoding TCR beta was synthesized via 5'RACE template switching incorporating UMIs.

The receptor's source is a man aged 45-60 years who received an inactivated influenza vaccine. The sample consisted of PBMCs from blood, taken on the day of vaccination.

The CDR3 DNA follows: TGTGCCAGCAGCCCGACCCGACAGGTGACAGACGGGGCCAACGTCCTGACTTTC. It codes for CASSPTRQVTDGANVLTF. This rearrangement joins TRBV7-7 to TRBJ2-6, with a tentative D call TRBD1 (6 bases). Germline V CDR1 and CDR2: SSHAT, FNYEAQ (reference sequence). The V gene lost 5 bases and the J gene lost 4 bases, with 21 bases spanning the gap. The CDR3 is made up of 18 amino acids.